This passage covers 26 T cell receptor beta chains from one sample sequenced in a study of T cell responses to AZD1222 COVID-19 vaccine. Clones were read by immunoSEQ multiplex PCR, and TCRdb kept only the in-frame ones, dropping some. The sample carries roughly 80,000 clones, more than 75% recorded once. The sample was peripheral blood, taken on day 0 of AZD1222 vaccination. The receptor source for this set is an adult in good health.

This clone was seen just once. CDR3 DNA: TGTGCCAGCAGCTTATCAGGGGGTGCCATGAACACTGAAGCTTTCTTT. It codes for CASSLSGGAMNTEAFF. V gene TRBV13 combines with J gene TRBJ1-1, with TRBD1 matching 7 bases. CDR1 PRHDT and CDR2 FYEKMQ come from the germline V gene (reference sequence). The junction had 6 bases not matched to a gene; V was cut back by 2 bases and J by 0 bases. The CDR3 consists of 16 residues.

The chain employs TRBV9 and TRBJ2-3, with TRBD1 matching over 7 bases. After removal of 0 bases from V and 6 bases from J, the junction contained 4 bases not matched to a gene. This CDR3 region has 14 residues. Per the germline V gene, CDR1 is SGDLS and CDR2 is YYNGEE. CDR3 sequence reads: CASSVEGASDTQYF. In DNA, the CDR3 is TGTGCCAGCAGCGTAGAGGGGGCGTCGGATACGCAGTATTTT.

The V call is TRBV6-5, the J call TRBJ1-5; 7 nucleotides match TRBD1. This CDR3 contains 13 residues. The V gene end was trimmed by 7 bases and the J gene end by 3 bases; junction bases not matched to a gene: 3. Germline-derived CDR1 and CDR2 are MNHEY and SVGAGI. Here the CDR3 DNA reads TGTGCCAGCACCGGGACAGTCAATCAGCCCCAGCATTTT. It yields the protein CASTGTVNQPQHF.

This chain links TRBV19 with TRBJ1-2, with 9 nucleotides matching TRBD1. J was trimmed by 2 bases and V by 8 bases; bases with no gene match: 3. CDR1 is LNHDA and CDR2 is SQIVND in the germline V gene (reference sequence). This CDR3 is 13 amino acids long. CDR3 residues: CASGGQGNYGYTF. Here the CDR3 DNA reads TGTGCCAGTGGGGGACAGGGAAACTATGGCTACACCTTC.

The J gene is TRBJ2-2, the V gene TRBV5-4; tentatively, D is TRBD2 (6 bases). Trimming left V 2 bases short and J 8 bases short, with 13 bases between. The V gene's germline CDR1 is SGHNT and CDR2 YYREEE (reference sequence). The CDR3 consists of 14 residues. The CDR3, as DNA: TGTGCCAGCAGCTTTTCGGGAGTCATAGGGGAGCTGTTTTTT. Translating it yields CASSFSGVIGELFF.

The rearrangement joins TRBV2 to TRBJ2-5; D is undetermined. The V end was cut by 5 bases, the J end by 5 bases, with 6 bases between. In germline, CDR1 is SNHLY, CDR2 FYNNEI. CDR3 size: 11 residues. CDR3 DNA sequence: TGTGCCAGCAGTATCTCGGAGACCCAGTACTTC. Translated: CASSISETQYF.

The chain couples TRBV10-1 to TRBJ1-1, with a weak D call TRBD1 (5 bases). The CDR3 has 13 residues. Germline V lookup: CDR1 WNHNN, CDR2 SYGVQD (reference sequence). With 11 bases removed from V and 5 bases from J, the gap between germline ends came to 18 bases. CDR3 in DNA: TGCGCCGGACAACCTTCGGGTATGACTGAAGCTTTCTTT. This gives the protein CAGQPSGMTEAFF.

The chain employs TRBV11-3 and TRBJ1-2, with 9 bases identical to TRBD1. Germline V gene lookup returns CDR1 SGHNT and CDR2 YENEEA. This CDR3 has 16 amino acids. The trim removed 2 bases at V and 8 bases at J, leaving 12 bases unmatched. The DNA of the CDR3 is TGTGCCAGCAGCTTAATCGGGGGACAGGGCTTCGGAGGCTACACCTTC. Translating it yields CASSLIGGQGFGGYTF.

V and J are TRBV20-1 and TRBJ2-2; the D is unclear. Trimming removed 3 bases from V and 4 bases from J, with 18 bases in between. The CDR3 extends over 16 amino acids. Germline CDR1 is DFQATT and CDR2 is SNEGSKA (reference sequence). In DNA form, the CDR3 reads TGCAGTGCTAGTAATCCTCGGCAGATTACCACCGGGGAGCTGTTTTTT. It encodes CSASNPRQITTGELFF.

The CDR3 is CASSEEGTRSHEQYF. CDR3 in DNA: TGTGCCAGCAGTGAAGAAGGGACTAGGTCCCACGAGCAGTACTTC. This chain links TRBV2 with TRBJ2-7; TRBD2 matches 8 bases. The CDR3 covers 15 residues. The ends lost 1 base at V and 5 bases at J; junction bases unmatched: 7. CDR1 SNHLY and CDR2 FYNNEI come from the germline V gene.

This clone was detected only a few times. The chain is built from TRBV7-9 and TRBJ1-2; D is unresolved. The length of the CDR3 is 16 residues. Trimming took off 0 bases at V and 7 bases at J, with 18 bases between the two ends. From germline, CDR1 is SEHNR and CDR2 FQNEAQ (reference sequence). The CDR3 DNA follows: TGTGCCAGCAGCTTAGCCCCCTTCCGGGAGGCTGGTGGCTACACCTTC. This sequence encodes CASSLAPFREAGGYTF.

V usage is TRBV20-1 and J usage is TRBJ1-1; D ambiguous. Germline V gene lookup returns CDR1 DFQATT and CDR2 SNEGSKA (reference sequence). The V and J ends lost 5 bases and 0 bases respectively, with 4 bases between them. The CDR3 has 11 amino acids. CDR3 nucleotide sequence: TGCAGTGCTGCAATGAACACTGAAGCTTTCTTT. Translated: CSAAMNTEAFF.

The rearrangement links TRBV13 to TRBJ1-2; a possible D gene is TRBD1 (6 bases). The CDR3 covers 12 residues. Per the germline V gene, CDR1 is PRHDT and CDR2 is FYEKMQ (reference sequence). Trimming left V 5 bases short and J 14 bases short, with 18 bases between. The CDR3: CASSTQQGSGTF. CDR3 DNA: TGTGCCAGCAGCACCCAACAGGGATCGGGAACCTTC.

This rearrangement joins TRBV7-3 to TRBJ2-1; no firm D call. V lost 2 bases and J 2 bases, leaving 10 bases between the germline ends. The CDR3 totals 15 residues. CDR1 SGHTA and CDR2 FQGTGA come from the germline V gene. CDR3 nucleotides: TGTGCCAGCAGCTTACGAGCGTATCCCTACAATGAGCAGTTCTTC. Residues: CASSLRAYPYNEQFF.

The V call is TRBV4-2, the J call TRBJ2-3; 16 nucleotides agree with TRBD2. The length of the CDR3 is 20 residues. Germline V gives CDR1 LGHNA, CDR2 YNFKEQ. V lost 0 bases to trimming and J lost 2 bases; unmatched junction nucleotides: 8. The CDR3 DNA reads TGTGCCAGCAGCCAAGATAGGCGGGGACTAGCGGGGGGGACCACAGATACGCAGTATTTT. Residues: CASSQDRRGLAGGTTDTQYF.

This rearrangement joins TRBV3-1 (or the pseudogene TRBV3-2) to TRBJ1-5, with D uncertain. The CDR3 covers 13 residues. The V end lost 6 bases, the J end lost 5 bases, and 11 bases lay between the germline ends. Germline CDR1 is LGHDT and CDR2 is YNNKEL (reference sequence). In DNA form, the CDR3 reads TGTGCCAGCAGTGGATGGACCGATCAGCCCCAGCATTTT. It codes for CASSGWTDQPQHF.

CDR3 loop: CASSLYLGAVLDTQYF. Written as DNA, the CDR3 is TGTGCCAGTAGTCTATACTTGGGGGCGGTTCTAGATACGCAGTATTTT. The rearrangement joins TRBV19 to TRBJ2-3, with TRBD1 as a possible D gene (6 bases). Germline loops: CDR1 LNHDA, CDR2 SQIVND (reference sequence). With 5 bases removed from V and 5 bases from J, the gap between germline ends came to 20 bases. This CDR3 spans 16 amino acids.

The CDR3 spells CSVEEWDRGKLFF. As DNA, the CDR3 is TGCAGCGTTGAAGAATGGGACAGGGGGAAACTGTTTTTT. V and J are TRBV29-1 and TRBJ1-4, with 11 bases matching TRBD1. V gave up 0 bases and J gave up 11 bases; unmatched junction bases: 2. This CDR3 is 13 amino acids long. Germline CDR1 is SQVTM and CDR2 is ANQGSEA.

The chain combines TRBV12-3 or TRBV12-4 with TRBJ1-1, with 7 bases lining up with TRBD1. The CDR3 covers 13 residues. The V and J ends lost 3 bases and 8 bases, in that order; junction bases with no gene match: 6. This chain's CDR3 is CASSFRTGGEAFF. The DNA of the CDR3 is TGTGCCAGCAGTTTCAGGACAGGTGGGGAAGCTTTCTTT.

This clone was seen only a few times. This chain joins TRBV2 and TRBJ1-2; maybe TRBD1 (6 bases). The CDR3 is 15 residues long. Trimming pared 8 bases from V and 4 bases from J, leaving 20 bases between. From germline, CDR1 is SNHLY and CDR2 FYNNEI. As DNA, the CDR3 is TGTGCCAGCCTCAGAACCACAGGGTCCGGCTATGGCTACACCTTC. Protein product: CASLRTTGSGYGYTF.

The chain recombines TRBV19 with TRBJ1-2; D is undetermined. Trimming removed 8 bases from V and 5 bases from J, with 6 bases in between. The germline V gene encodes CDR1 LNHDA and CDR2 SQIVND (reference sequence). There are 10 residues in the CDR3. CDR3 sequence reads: CASGFYGYTF. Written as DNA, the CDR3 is TGTGCCAGTGGTTTTTATGGCTACACCTTC. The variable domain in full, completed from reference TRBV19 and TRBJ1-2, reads DGGITQSPKYLFRKEGQNVTLSCEQNLNHDAMYWYRQDPGQGLRLIYYSQIVNDFQKGDIAEGYSVSREKKESFPLTVTSAQKNPTAFYLCASGFYGYTFGSGTRLTVV.

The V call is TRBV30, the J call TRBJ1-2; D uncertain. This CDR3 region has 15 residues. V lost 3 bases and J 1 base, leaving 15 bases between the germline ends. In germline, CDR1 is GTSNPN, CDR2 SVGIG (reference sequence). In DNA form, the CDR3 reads TGTGCCTGGAGGAGGCGGACTTTCAGTAACTATGGCTACACCTTC. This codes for CAWRRRTFSNYGYTF.

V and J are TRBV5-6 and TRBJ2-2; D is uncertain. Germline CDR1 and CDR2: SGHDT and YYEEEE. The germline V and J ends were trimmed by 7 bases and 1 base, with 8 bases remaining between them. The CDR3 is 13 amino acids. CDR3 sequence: CASSGGNTGELFF. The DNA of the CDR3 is TGTGCCAGCTCGGGTGGGAACACCGGGGAGCTGTTTTTT.

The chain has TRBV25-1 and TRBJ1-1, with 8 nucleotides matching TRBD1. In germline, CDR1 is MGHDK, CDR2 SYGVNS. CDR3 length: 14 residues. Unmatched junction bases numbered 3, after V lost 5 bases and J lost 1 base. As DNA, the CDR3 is TGTGCCAGCAGTCGGACAGGGAAGAACACTGAAGCTTTCTTT. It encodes CASSRTGKNTEAFF.

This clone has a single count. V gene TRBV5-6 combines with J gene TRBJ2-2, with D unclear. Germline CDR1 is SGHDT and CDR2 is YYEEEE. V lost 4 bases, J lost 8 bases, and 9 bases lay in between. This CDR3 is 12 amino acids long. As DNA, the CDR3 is TGTGCCAGCAGCCTCCAACCTGGGGAGCTGTTTTTT. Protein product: CASSLQPGELFF.

The CDR3 here is CASSRQGKSYNEQFF. CDR3 nucleotide sequence: TGTGCCAGCAGTCGACAGGGTAAATCCTACAATGAGCAGTTCTTC. The chain couples TRBV5-6 to TRBJ2-1; 7 positions agree with TRBD1. This CDR3 has 15 residues. J lost 1 base, V lost 5 bases, and 6 bases had no gene match. Per the germline V gene, CDR1 is SGHDT and CDR2 is YYEEEE.